This is a list of T cell receptor beta chains from one sample in a study of blood T cell repertoires in COVID-19. Sequenced by immunoSEQ multiplex PCR; TCRdb stores in-frame clones only, minus some. In the table there are tens of thousands of clones, approximately 90% of which are singletons. The specimen was peripheral blood. The source is a woman older than 75 with acute or convalescent COVID-19. The CDR3 runs from the conserved cysteine through the conserved F or W. Fields, in order: V gene, clone size, D gene, J gene, CDR3 protein, CDR3 DNA. A D gene is named only where the DNA matches it firmly. Size values are once, few and many counts, or a class for expanded clones, and some rows have none.

>TRBV5-1|NA|NA|TRBJ1-1
CASKQGGDTEAFF
TGCGCCAGTAAACAGGGTGGGGACACTGAAGCTTTCTTT
>TRBV29-1|NA|TRBD1|TRBJ2-7
CSGGTGDIEQYF
TGCAGCGGCGGGACAGGGGATATCGAGCAGTACTTC
>TRBV14|few|NA|TRBJ1-2
CASSRRGFGYTF
TGTGCCAGCAGCCGGCGCGGGTTTGGCTACACCTTC
>TRBV6-6|NA|NA|TRBJ1-1
CASGSKPGGTPEAFF
TGTGCCAGCGGATCGAAACCCGGGGGGACCCCTGAAGCTTTCTTT
>TRBV5-1|few|NA|TRBJ2-7
CASSLASYSYEQYF
TGCGCCAGCAGCTTGGCTTCCTACTCCTACGAGCAGTACTTC
>TRBV5-1|NA|NA|TRBJ2-2
CASSSDGNPGELFF
TGCGCCAGCAGCTCGGACGGGAACCCCGGGGAGCTGTTTTTT
>TRBV27|NA|NA|TRBJ2-3
CASSLQGGSTDTQYF
TGTGCCAGCAGTTTACAAGGAGGGAGCACAGATACGCAGTATTTT
>TRBV19|once|TRBD1|TRBJ1-4
CASTDRAFNEKLFF
TGTGCCAGTACCGACAGGGCGTTTAATGAAAAACTGTTTTTT
>TRBV12-3/TRBV12-4|NA|NA|TRBJ2-2
CASTRASTGELFF
TGTGCCAGCACCCGCGCGAGCACCGGGGAGCTGTTTTTT
>TRBV6-1|few|NA|TRBJ1-5
CASSEQGYQPQHF
TGTGCCAGCAGTGAACAGGGATATCAGCCCCAGCATTTT
>TRBV18|NA|NA|TRBJ1-5
CASSPHEEEPQHF
TGTGCCAGCTCACCCCACGAGGAGGAGCCCCAGCATTTT
>TRBV18|NA|NA|TRBJ1-1
CASSPSGGATEAFF
TGTGCCAGCTCACCCTCCGGGGGGGCCACTGAAGCTTTCTTT
>TRBV7-2|NA|TRBD1|TRBJ2-7
CASSLDQGAGRYEQYF
TGTGCCAGCAGCTTAGATCAGGGGGCCGGGAGATACGAGCAGTACTTC
>TRBV5-1|NA|NA|TRBJ1-1
CASSLVGREDTEAFF
TGCGCCAGCAGCTTGGTTGGCAGGGAGGACACTGAAGCTTTCTTT
>TRBV19|NA|TRBD1|TRBJ2-3
CASSIRTGYFGGTQYF
TGTGCCAGTAGTATCAGGACAGGATACTTTGGAGGTACGCAGTATTTT
>TRBV12-2|NA|NA|TRBJ1-3
CASITRRGQAGNTIYF
TGTGCAAGTATAACCCGGAGGGGCCAGGCTGGAAACACCATATATTTT
>TRBV11-2|once|TRBD1|TRBJ1-1
CASSQDRVKTFF
TGTGCCAGCAGCCAGGACAGGGTGAAGACTTTCTTT
>TRBV18|NA|TRBD1|TRBJ1-2
CASSPPNTGDVERYTF
TGTGCCAGCTCACCACCGAATACAGGGGACGTGGAAAGGTACACCTTC
>TRBV4-1|NA|NA|TRBJ2-1
CASSQESGVAEQFF
TGCGCCAGCAGCCAAGAATCGGGGGTAGCTGAGCAGTTCTTC
>TRBV12-3/TRBV12-4|NA|NA|TRBJ1-5
CASSFGHNQPQHF
TGTGCCAGCAGTTTCGGACATAATCAGCCCCAGCATTTT
>TRBV7-3|NA|NA|TRBJ2-4
CASSPIRPDRGDIQYF
TGTGCCAGCAGCCCCATAAGACCCGACCGCGGGGACATTCAGTACTTC
>TRBV6-5|NA|TRBD1|TRBJ1-5
CASSRTGASAQPQHF
TGTGCCAGCAGTAGAACAGGGGCTTCGGCTCAGCCCCAGCATTTT
>TRBV11-2|NA|NA|TRBJ1-2
CASSLGPGNYGYTF
TGTGCCAGCAGCTTAGGTCCAGGGAACTATGGCTACACCTTC
>TRBV5-1|NA|TRBD1|TRBJ1-4
CASSLGQGGEKLFF
TGCGCCAGCAGCTTGGGACAGGGGGGCGAAAAACTGTTTTTT
>TRBV28|few|TRBD1|TRBJ1-1
CASSLWGTGDPEAFF
TGTGCCAGCAGCCTATGGGGAACAGGGGACCCTGAAGCTTTCTTT
>TRBV5-1|NA|NA|TRBJ2-7
CASSFDSYSYEQYF
TGCGCCAGCAGCTTCGACAGTTACTCCTACGAGCAGTACTTC
>TRBV25-1|NA|TRBD2|TRBJ2-1
CASRNTGGGSYEQFF
TGTGCCAGCAGGAATACAGGCGGGGGGTCATATGAGCAGTTCTTC
>TRBV27|NA|NA|TRBJ1-5
CASSKVGSGVTQPQHF
TGTGCCAGCAGCAAAGTGGGGTCAGGGGTGACTCAGCCCCAGCATTTT
>TRBV11-2|NA|TRBD1|TRBJ2-2
CASSPYGTGFPGELFF
TGTGCCAGCAGCCCGTACGGGACAGGGTTCCCCGGGGAGCTGTTTTTT
>TRBV12-3/TRBV12-4|NA|NA|TRBJ1-1
CASTLGRWSEAFF
TGTGCCAGCACCTTGGGTAGGTGGAGTGAAGCTTTCTTT
>TRBV3-1/TRBV3-2|NA|NA|TRBJ1-1
CASSQGATVQAFF
TGTGCCAGCAGCCAGGGGGCGACAGTCCAAGCTTTCTTT
>TRBV7-8|NA|NA|TRBJ1-6
CASSLRQPDSPLHF
TGTGCCAGCAGCTTACGACAGCCTGATTCACCCCTCCACTTT
>TRBV30|once|NA|TRBJ1-3
CAWSVTGGNTIYF
TGTGCCTGGAGTGTGACCGGGGGAAACACCATATATTTT
>TRBV28|NA|NA|TRBJ2-7
CASSLNPKAGPYEQYF
TGTGCCAGCAGTTTAAACCCGAAAGCAGGTCCCTACGAGCAGTACTTC
>TRBV4-2|NA|NA|TRBJ1-2
CASSQERNYGYTF
TGTGCCAGCAGCCAAGAGAGGAACTATGGCTACACCTTC
>TRBV29-1|NA|NA|TRBJ1-1
CSALGGESAFF
TGCAGCGCCCTAGGGGGGGAAAGCGCTTTCTTT
>TRBV3-1/TRBV3-2|NA|NA|TRBJ2-5
CASSQDHGGAGETQYF
TGTGCCAGCAGCCAAGATCATGGGGGCGCCGGGGAGACCCAGTACTTC